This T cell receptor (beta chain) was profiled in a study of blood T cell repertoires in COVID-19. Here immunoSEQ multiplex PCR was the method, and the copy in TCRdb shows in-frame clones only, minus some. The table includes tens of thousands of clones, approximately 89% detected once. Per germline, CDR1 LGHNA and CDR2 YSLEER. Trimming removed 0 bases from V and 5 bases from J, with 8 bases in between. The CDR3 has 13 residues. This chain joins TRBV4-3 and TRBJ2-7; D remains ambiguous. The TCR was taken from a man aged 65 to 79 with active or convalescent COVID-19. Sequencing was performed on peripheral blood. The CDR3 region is CASSQDLRNEQYF. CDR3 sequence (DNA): TGCGCCAGCAGCCAAGATCTCAGAAACGAGCAGTACTTC.